This TCR beta chain comes out of a study of response to subunit inactivated influenza vaccine. CDR1 and CDR2 (germline): DFQATT, SNEGSKA (reference sequence). This CDR3 contains 15 residues. V dropped 6 bases and J dropped 2 bases, with 17 bases sitting between them. Findings of the study overall: T cells newly recruited by each seasonal influenza vaccination are few, the authors suggested.

For this clonotype: The antigen remains unidentified.

Using its own MiXCR run on the RT-PCR reads, TCRdb lists one record per CDR3 protein. The data hold roughly 630,000 distinct CDR3 sequences, with 14% observed a single time. This sequence was found in a man aged 45 to 65 who received an inactivated influenza vaccine. The V and J genes are TRBV20-1 and TRBJ1-5; tentative D call: TRBD1 (6 bases). The source material was PBMCs from blood, sampled approximately 15 days before vaccination. CDR3 region: CSAHEQGRGNQPQHF. The CDR3 bases are TGCAGTGCCCACGAACAGGGACGGGGCAATCAGCCCCAGCATTTT.